This TCR beta chain was obtained from a study of cytomegalovirus exposure and HLA in healthy donors. The primer mix had 60 Vbeta and 13 Jbeta primers. Data came from immunoSEQ multiplex PCR; TCRdb stores just in-frame clones and leaves some out. The table shows 110,000 to 150,000 clones, with approximately 80% occurring only once. V was pared by 2 bases and J by 7 bases, with 14 bases between. The CDR3 is 14 residues long. Germline loops: CDR1 MNHNY, CDR2 SVGAGI (reference sequence). The sequence was collected from a woman aged 40 to 49 in good health and CMV-seropositive. The chain couples TRBV6-6 to TRBJ2-5; D unclear. The sequenced sample consisted of PBMCs. CDR3: CASSYKRNGGTQYF. The DNA for the CDR3 is TGTGCCAGCAGTTACAAGAGGAACGGTGGGACCCAGTACTTC.